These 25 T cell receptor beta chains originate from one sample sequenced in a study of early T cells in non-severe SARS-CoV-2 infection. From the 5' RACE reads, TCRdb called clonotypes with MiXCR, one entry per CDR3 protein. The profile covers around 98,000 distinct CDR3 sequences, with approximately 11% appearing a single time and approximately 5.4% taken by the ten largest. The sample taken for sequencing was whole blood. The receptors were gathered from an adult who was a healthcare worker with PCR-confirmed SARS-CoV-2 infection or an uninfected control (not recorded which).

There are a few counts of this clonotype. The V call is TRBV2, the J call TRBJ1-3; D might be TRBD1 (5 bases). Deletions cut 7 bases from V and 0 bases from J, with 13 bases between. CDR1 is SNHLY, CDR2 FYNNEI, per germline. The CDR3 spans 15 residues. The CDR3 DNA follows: TGTGCCAGCACTTTACGGGACCTCTCTGGAAACACCATATATTTT. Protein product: CASTLRDLSGNTIYF.

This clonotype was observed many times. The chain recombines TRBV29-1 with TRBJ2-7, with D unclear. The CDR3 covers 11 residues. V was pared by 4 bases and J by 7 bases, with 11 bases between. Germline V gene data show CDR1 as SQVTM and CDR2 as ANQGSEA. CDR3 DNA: TGCAGCGTTGGTCTATCGGGTGAGCAGTACTTC. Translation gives CSVGLSGEQYF.

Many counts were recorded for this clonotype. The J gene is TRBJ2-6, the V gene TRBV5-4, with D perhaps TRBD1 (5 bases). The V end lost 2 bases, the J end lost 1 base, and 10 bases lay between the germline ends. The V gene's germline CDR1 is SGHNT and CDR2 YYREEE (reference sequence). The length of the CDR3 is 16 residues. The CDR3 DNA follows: TGTGCCAGCAGCTTTGGGGCAGTGTCTGGGGCCAACGTCCTGACTTTC. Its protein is CASSFGAVSGANVLTF.

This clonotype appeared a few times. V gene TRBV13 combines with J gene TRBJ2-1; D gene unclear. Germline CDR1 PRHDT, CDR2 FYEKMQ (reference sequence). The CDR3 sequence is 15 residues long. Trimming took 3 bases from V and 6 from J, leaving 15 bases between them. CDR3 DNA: TGTGCCAGCAGCTTGATCCTACAACGGACCAATGAGCAGTTCTTC. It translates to CASSLILQRTNEQFF.

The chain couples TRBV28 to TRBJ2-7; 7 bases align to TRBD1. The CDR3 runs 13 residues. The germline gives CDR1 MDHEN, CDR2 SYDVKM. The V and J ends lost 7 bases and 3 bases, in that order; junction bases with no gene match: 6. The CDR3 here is CASTRDRYYEQYF. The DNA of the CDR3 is TGTGCCAGCACCCGGGACAGATACTACGAGCAGTACTTC.

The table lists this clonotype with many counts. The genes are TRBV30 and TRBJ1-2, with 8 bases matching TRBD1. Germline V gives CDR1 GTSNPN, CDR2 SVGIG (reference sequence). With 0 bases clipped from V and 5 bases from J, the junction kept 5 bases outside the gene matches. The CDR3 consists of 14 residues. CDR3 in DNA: TGTGCCTGGAGTGTACAGGGGGTTCGGTATGGCTACACCTTC. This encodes CAWSVQGVRYGYTF.

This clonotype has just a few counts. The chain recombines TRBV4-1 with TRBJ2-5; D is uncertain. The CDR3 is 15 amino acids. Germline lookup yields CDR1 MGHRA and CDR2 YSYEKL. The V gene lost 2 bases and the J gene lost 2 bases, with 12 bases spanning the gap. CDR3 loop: CASSQPLRGQETQYF. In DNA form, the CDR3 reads TGCGCCAGCAGCCAACCTTTGCGCGGACAAGAGACCCAGTACTTC.

The CDR3 region has the DNA TGTGCCAGCAGTTTAGGGCGAGAGGGCAGGGTCAATTCACCCCTCCACTTT. Protein product: CASSLGREGRVNSPLHF. The chain is built from TRBV12-3 or TRBV12-4 and TRBJ1-6; the D gene is possibly TRBD1 (5 bases). The CDR3 runs to 17 residues. V was pared by 1 base and J by 7 bases, with 17 bases between.

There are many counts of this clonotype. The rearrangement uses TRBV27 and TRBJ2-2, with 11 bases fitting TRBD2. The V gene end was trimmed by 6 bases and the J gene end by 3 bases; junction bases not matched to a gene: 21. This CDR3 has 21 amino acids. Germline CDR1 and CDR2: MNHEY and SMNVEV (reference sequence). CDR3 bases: TGTGCCAGCAGATCCCCTTCTCGGGGTAGCGGGAGGGCCTGGGACACCGGGGAGCTGTTTTTT. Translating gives CASRSPSRGSGRAWDTGELFF.

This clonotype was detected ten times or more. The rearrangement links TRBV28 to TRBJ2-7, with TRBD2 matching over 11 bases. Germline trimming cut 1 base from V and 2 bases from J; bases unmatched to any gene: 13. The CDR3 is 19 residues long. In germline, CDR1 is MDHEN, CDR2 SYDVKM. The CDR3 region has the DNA TGTGCCAGCAGTTTATATGGGGGGACTAGCGGTTCCCAGGCCTACGAGCAGTACTTC. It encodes CASSLYGGTSGSQAYEQYF.

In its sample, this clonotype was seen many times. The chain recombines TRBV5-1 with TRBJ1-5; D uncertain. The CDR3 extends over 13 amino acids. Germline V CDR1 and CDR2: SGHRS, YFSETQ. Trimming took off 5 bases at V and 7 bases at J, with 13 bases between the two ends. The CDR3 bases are TGCGCCAGCAGAATTATGGCCGGCCAGCCCCAGCATTTT. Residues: CASRIMAGQPQHF.

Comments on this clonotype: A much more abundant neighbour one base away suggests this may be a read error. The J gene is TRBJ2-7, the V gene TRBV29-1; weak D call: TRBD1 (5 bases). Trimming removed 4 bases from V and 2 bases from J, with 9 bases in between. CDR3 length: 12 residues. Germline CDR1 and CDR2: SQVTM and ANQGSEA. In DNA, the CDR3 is TGCAGCGTTGGGAGACAGACCTACGAGCAGTACTTC. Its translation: CSVGRQTYEQYF.

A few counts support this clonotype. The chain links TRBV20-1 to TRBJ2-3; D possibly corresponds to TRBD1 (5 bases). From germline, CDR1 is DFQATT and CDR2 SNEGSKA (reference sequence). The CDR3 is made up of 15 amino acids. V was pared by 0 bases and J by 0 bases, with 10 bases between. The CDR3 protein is CSARDGARSTDTQYF. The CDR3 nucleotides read TGCAGTGCTAGAGATGGGGCTAGGAGCACAGATACGCAGTATTTT.

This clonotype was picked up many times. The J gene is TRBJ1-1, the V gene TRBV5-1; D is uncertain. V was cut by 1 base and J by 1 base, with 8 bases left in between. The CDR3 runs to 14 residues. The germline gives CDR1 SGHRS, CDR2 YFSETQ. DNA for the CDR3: TGCGCCAGCAGCTTGTTGACGGGGAACACTGAAGCTTTCTTT. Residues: CASSLLTGNTEAFF. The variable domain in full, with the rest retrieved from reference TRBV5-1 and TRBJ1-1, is KAGVTQTPRYLIKTRGQQVTLSCSPISGHRSVSWYQQTPGQGLQFLFEYFSETQRNKGNFPGRFSGRQFSNSRSEMNVSTLELGDSALYLCASSLLTGNTEAFFGQGTRLTVV.

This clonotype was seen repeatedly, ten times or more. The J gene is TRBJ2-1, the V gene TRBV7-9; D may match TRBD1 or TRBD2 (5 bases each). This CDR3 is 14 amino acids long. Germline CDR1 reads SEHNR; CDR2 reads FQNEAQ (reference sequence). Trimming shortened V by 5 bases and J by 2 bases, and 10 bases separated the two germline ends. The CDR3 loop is CASSRDPTYNEQFF. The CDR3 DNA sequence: TGTGCCAGCAGCCGGGACCCAACCTACAATGAGCAGTTCTTC.

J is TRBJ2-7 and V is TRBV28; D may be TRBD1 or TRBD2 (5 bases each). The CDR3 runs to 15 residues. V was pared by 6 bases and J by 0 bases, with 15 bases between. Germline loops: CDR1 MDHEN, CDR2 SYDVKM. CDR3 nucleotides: TGTGCCAGCAGCGTTCCGGGGACGGCCTCCTACGAGCAGTACTTC. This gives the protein CASSVPGTASYEQYF.

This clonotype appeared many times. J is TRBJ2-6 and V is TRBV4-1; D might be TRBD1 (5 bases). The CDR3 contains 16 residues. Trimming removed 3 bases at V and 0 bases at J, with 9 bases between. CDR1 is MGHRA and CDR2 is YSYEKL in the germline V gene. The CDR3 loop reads CASSQETGSGANVLTF. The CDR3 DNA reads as TGCGCCAGCAGCCAGGAAACAGGCTCTGGGGCCAACGTCCTGACTTTC.

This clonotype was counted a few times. CDR3 DNA sequence: TGCGCCAGCAGCTTTACTAGCGGACAAGAGACCCAGTACTTC. Amino acids: CASSFTSGQETQYF. The chain couples TRBV5-1 to TRBJ2-5, with 8 bases identical to TRBD2. This CDR3 contains 14 residues. The germline CDR1 and CDR2 sequences are SGHRS and YFSETQ. V gave up 2 bases and J gave up 2 bases; unmatched junction bases: 2. Full variable domain (outside the CDR3, taken from reference TRBV5-1 and TRBJ2-5): KAGVTQTPRYLIKTRGQQVTLSCSPISGHRSVSWYQQTPGQGLQFLFEYFSETQRNKGNFPGRFSGRQFSNSRSEMNVSTLELGDSALYLCASSFTSGQETQYFGPGTRLLVL.

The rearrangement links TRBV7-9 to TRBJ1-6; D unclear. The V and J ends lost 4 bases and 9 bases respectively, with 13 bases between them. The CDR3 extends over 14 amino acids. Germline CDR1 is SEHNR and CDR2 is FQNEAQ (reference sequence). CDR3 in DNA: TGTGCCAGCAGCTCGGGCCTCGCCCGTTCACCCCTCCACTTT. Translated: CASSSGLARSPLHF. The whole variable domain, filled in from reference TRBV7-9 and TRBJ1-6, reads DTGVSQNPRHKITKRGQNVTFRCDPISEHNRLYWYRQTLGQGPEFLTYFQNEAQLEKSRLLSDRFSAERPKGSFSTLEIQRTEQGDSAMYLCASSSGLARSPLHFGNGTRLTVT.

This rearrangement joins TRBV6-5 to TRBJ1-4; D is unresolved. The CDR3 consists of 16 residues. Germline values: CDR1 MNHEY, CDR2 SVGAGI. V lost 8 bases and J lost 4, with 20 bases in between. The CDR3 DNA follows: TGTGCCAGCGCTACCCTCGACCGGGCCGATAATGAAAAACTGTTTTTT. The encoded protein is CASATLDRADNEKLFF.

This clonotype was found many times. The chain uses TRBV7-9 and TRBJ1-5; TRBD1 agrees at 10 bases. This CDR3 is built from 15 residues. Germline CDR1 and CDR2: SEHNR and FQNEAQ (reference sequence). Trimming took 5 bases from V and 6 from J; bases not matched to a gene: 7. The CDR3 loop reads CASSPDRGLGQPQHF. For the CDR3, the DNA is TGTGCCAGCAGCCCCGACAGGGGGCTAGGTCAGCCCCAGCATTTT.

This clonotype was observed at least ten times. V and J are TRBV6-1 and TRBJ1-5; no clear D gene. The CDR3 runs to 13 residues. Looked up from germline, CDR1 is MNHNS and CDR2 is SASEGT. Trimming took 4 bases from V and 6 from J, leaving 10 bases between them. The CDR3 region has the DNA TGTGCCAGCAGTGTCGGCAATGGTCAGCCCCAGCATTTT. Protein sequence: CASSVGNGQPQHF.

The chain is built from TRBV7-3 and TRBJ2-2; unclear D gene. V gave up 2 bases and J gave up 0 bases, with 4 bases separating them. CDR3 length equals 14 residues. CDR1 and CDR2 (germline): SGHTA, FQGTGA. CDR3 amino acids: CASSLDTNTGELFF. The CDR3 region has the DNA TGTGCCAGCAGCTTAGACACGAACACCGGGGAGCTGTTTTTT.

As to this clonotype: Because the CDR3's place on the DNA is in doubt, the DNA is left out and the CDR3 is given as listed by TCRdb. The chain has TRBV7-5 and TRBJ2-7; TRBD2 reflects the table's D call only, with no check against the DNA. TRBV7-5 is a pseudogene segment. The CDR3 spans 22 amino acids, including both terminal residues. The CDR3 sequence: CISVPEAAMTSASHRPCYEQYF.

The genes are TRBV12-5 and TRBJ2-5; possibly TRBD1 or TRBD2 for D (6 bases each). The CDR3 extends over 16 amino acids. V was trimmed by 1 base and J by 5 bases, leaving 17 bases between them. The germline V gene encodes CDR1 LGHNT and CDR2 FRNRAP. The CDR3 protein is CASGLGGLANRETQYF. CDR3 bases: TGTGCTAGTGGTTTGGGGGGGCTAGCGAATCGGGAGACCCAGTACTTC.